In this sample, the clone carrying this TCR beta chain turned up a few times. Its antigen is not known. The data belong to a study of blood T cells in healthy people across ages. Study at large: Template switching captured about one barcoded beta molecule per two T cells. Study-level points and caveats: The unknown donor CMV status may have confounded expanded clonotype changes.

PCR was performed a second time for about 7 to 12 cycles using a sample-barcoded 5' primer and a J-beta primer mix. One entry per CDR3 protein results from TCRdb running MiXCR on the 5' RACE reads. The table records approximately 780,000 distinct CDR3 sequences, more than 25% of them present only once. The CDR3 covers 14 residues. Trimming shortened V by 6 bases and J by 2 bases, and 13 bases separated the two germline ends. These data were likewise used in another study, on T cells of mothers and their children. That work adds: There was no detection of any persistent microchimeric T cell clones.

The material sequenced was blood. V and J are TRBV12-3 or TRBV12-4 and TRBJ1-1, with D possibly TRBD1 on 5 matching bases. This clonotype was obtained from a boy under 18 in good health. Written as DNA, the CDR3 is TGTGCCAGCAGCTCCTGGGACCTAAACACTGAAGCTTTCTTT. Its protein product is CASSSWDLNTEAFF.